Listed here are 18 T cell receptor beta chains from one sample, sequenced in a study of T-cell reconstitution after alpha-beta-depleted transplantation in children (dated by TCRdb to 2016 to 2017). The library was produced with PCR. Reads for this sample came from an Illumina HiSeq 2500. To normalize quantification of the TCRbeta repertoire, the TCR libraries were built with molecular barcoding that relied on unique molecular identifiers. TCRdb passed the public sequencing reads through fastp at Q25 and MiXCR, retaining productive beta sequences. Entries are consolidated by CDR3 protein sequence, retaining the most common genes and DNA. This sample is represented by roughly 400,000 distinct CDR3 sequences; approximately 42% of them were singletons. The top ten clonotypes cover approximately 30% of the sample. Explained via the paper, the treatment or condition label denotes: allogeneic hematopoietic cell transplantation with graft depleted of TCRalphabeta T cells and CD19 B cells.

The specimen comprised PBMCs, sampled before TCRalphabeta/CD19-depleted stem cell transplant. The origin of the receptors is a girl aged 2-10 years with aplastic anemia, due to receive a stem cell transplant.

This clonotype was observed many times. The V gene is TRBV5-1, the J gene TRBJ1-1; TRBD1 matches 7 bases. The CDR3 totals 15 residues. Germline V CDR1 and CDR2: SGHRS, YFSETQ. V shed 1 base, J shed 1 base, and the junction held 4 bases outside the gene matches. Here the CDR3 DNA reads TGCGCCAGCAGCTTGATACAGGGGAAGAACACTGAAGCTTTCTTT. Amino acids: CASSLIQGKNTEAFF.

This clonotype was detected many times. This rearrangement joins TRBV19 to TRBJ2-1; D might be TRBD2 (7 bases). CDR1 and CDR2 (germline): LNHDA, SQIVND (reference sequence). This CDR3 has 16 residues. Trimming pared 3 bases from V and 2 bases from J, leaving 14 bases between. The chain's CDR3 is CASSIKGGGPYNEQFF. DNA for the CDR3: TGTGCCAGTAGTATTAAGGGGGGGGGACCCTACAATGAGCAGTTCTTC. The full variable domain, completed using reference TRBV19 and TRBJ2-1, is DGGITQSPKYLFRKEGQNVTLSCEQNLNHDAMYWYRQDPGQGLRLIYYSQIVNDFQKGDIAEGYSVSREKKESFPLTVTSAQKNPTAFYLCASSIKGGGPYNEQFFGPGTRLTVL.

The rearrangement joins TRBV20-1 to TRBJ1-2; weak D call: TRBD1 (5 bases). CDR1 and CDR2 from the germline V gene are DFQATT and SNEGSKA (reference sequence). The CDR3 runs to 16 residues. V was trimmed by 0 bases and J by 0 bases, leaving 14 bases between them. This CDR3 reads CSARDIIQASNYGYTF. The CDR3 coding sequence is TGCAGTGCTAGAGATATTATACAGGCGTCTAACTATGGCTACACCTTC.

This clonotype has a handful of counts. This chain links TRBV4-2 with TRBJ1-2; 9 nucleotides match TRBD1. Trimming took 0 bases from V and 8 from J; bases not matched to a gene: 13. The CDR3 totals 17 residues. Germline lookup yields CDR1 LGHNA and CDR2 YNFKEQ. The CDR3 sequence is CASSQDQLGQGSGGYTF. In nucleotides, the CDR3 is TGTGCCAGCAGCCAAGATCAGTTGGGACAGGGATCGGGCGGCTACACCTTC.

This clonotype was recorded many times. The V gene is TRBV5-6, the J gene TRBJ2-3; no clear D gene. V was clipped by 1 base and J by 2 bases, with 11 bases between them. CDR1 and CDR2 from the germline V gene are SGHDT and YYEEEE. CDR3 length equals 15 residues. The CDR3 loop reads CASSLWIGYTDTQYF. The DNA of the CDR3 is TGTGCCAGCAGCTTGTGGATCGGCTACACAGATACGCAGTATTTT.

The rearrangement links TRBV6-5 to TRBJ2-2; possibly TRBD1 for D (6 bases). The ends were cut back, 5 bases at V and 2 bases at J, with 12 bases in the middle. This CDR3 region has 15 residues. Germline V gene data show CDR1 as MNHEY and CDR2 as SVGAGI. CDR3 in amino acids: CASSNRQVNTGELFF. CDR3 DNA sequence: TGTGCCAGCAGTAACAGACAGGTTAACACCGGGGAGCTGTTTTTT.

The chain recombines TRBV7-3 with TRBJ2-7, with TRBD2 matching 15 bases. The CDR3 runs to 18 residues. The V and J ends lost 3 bases and 0 bases, in that order; junction bases with no gene match: 6. Per germline, CDR1 SGHTA and CDR2 FQGTGA. The CDR3 nucleotides are TGTGCCAGCAGCTTCACCGGGACTAGCGGGGGGTTCTCCTACGAGCAGTACTTC. Translation gives CASSFTGTSGGFSYEQYF.

The chain has TRBV20-1 and TRBJ1-1; D gene unclear. CDR1 and CDR2 (germline): DFQATT, SNEGSKA (reference sequence). The germline V and J ends were trimmed by 4 bases and 0 bases, with 12 bases remaining between them. The length of the CDR3 is 14 residues. The CDR3 bases are TGCAGTGCTACCACTGAAGTCATGAACACTGAAGCTTTCTTT. Residues: CSATTEVMNTEAFF.

At least ten counts were recorded for this clonotype. The chain joins TRBV7-2 to TRBJ2-1, with TRBD2 matching 16 bases. Germline CDR1 SGHTA, CDR2 FQGNSA. CDR3 length: 16 amino acids. V trimming: 5 bases; J trimming: 7 bases; junction bases outside the gene matches: 5. CDR3 residues: CASSPMGLAGGNEQFF. CDR3 sequence (DNA): TGTGCCAGCAGCCCAATGGGACTAGCGGGAGGGAATGAGCAGTTCTTC.

A few counts support this clonotype. V and J are TRBV7-3 and TRBJ2-1; 9 bases match TRBD2. CDR3 length: 15 amino acids. Trimming cost V 4 bases and J 8 bases; bases outside gene matches: 9. CDR1 is SGHTA and CDR2 is FQGTGA in the germline V gene. CDR3 protein: CASSWTSDKRDEQFF. The CDR3 region has the DNA TGTGCCAGCAGCTGGACTAGCGACAAACGAGATGAGCAGTTCTTC.

The rearrangement joins TRBV3-1 to TRBJ1-5, with D perhaps matching TRBD1 (6 bases). Per germline, CDR1 LGHDT and CDR2 YNNKEL (reference sequence). This CDR3 contains 15 residues. The germline V and J ends were trimmed by 1 base and 8 bases, with 15 bases remaining between them. The CDR3 DNA sequence: TGTGCCAGCAGCCAAGCCCGCGGGGGCTACGAGCCCCAGCATTTT. Encoded protein: CASSQARGGYEPQHF.

Details on this clonotype: A much larger clone sits a single nucleotide away, making a read error possible. This chain uses TRBV10-3 with TRBJ2-5; D call uncertain. Germline V gene lookup returns CDR1 ENHRY and CDR2 SYGVKD. This CDR3 region has 11 residues. CDR3 sequence reads: CAFSQQETQYF. In DNA, the CDR3 is TGTGCCTTCAGCCAACAAGAGACCCAGTACTTC.

CDR3: CASSQGYGTSGSNEQFF. DNA of the CDR3: TGCGCCAGCAGCCAAGGTTACGGGACTAGCGGGAGTAATGAGCAGTTCTTC. J is TRBJ2-1 and V is TRBV4-1, with 14 bases identical to TRBD2. V trimming: 1 base; J trimming: 7 bases; junction bases outside the gene matches: 6. The CDR3 consists of 17 residues. Looked up from germline, CDR1 is MGHRA and CDR2 is YSYEKL.

This clonotype was seen a few times. The rearrangement links TRBV21-1 to TRBJ1-5; TRBD1 is the table's D call, not checked against the DNA. TRBV21-1 has pseudogene status. This CDR3 comprises 14 residues. The chain's CDR3 is CASSNRGPNQPQHF. The CDR3 DNA reads as TGTGCCAGCAGCAACAGGGGGCCGAATCAGCCCCAGCATTTT.

This sequence joins TRBV29-1 and TRBJ2-5; perhaps TRBD1 as D (6 bases). With 3 bases removed from V and 5 bases from J, the gap between germline ends came to 16 bases. CDR1 is SQVTM, CDR2 ANQGSEA, per germline. The length of the CDR3 is 14 residues. CDR3 DNA sequence: TGCAGCGTTGATCTAAGACAGGTCGGGGAGACCCAGTACTTC. Translation gives CSVDLRQVGETQYF.

This clonotype was detected a few times. The rearrangement links TRBV6-1 to TRBJ1-4, with a possible D match to TRBD1 (5 bases). This CDR3 has 13 residues. V was pared by 7 bases and J by 5 bases, with 11 bases between. Germline V gives CDR1 MNHNS, CDR2 SASEGT. CDR3 amino acids: CASTRDRNEKLFF. CDR3 DNA sequence: TGTGCCAGCACCCGGGACCGGAATGAAAAACTGTTTTTT.

This chain connects TRBV28 to TRBJ2-7; TRBD1 or TRBD2 may be the D gene (5 bases each). The ends were cut back, 6 bases at V and 3 bases at J, with 15 bases in the middle. The V gene's germline CDR1 is MDHEN and CDR2 SYDVKM. CDR3 length: 14 amino acids. CDR3 residues: CASRLRDRFYEQYF. CDR3 in DNA: TGTGCCAGCAGGCTCCGGGACCGATTCTACGAGCAGTACTTC.

This clonotype was observed many times. This chain connects TRBV30 to TRBJ2-2; D not certain. The CDR3 is 12 residues long. Trimming shortened V by 2 bases and J by 3 bases, and 4 bases separated the two germline ends. Germline CDR1 reads GTSNPN; CDR2 reads SVGIG (reference sequence). The CDR3 DNA reads TGTGCCTGGAGTCCGGACACCGGGGAGCTGTTTTTT. This codes for CAWSPDTGELFF.